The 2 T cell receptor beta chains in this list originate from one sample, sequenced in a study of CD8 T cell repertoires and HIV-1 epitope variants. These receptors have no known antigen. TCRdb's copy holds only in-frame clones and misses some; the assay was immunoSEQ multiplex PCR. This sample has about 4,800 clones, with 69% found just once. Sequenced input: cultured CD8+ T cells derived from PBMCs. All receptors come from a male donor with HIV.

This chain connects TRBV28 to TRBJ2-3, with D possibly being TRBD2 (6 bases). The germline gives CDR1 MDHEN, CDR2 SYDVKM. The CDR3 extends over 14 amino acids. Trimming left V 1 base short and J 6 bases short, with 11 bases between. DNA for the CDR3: TGTGCCAGCAGTTTATTGGGGGGAATGGATACGCAGTATTTT. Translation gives CASSLLGGMDTQYF.

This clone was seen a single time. CDR3 amino acids: CASSGRDLTDTQYF. CDR3 nucleotides: TGTGCCAGCAGCGGCCGGGATCTCACAGATACGCAGTATTTT. The rearrangement links TRBV11-3 to TRBJ2-3, with D perhaps matching TRBD2 (5 bases). Germline lookup yields CDR1 SGHNT and CDR2 YENEEA. The V end was cut by 5 bases, the J end by 2 bases, with 11 bases between. This CDR3 has 14 amino acids.